This T cell receptor beta chain was profiled in a study of neoadjuvant anti-PD-1 for oral cavity cancer (dated by TCRdb to 2020 to 2022). Concerning the study at large: Before undergoing curative-intent surgical resection, most patients got three to four biweekly nivolumab doses at 3 mg/kg. The parent correlative cohort had 11 to 12 patients and a response rate of about 35%. Under RECIST 1.1, a patient counted as a responder if showing complete response, partial response or stable disease, and as a non-responder if showing progression. Patients who did not progress were given a fourth nivolumab dose at about day 43 and had definitive surgical resection on days 50-56. What the study reported, not specific to this receptor: Higher pretreatment blood Treg/Th17 ratios correlated with both higher pretreatment blood TCRbeta clonality and lower post-treatment tumor TCRbeta clonality. The TCR analyses had only a few patients in each response group, and the authors called for validation in larger cohorts. After neoadjuvant nivolumab, T cell clonality (Gini index) in PBMCs was significantly higher in non-responders than in responders.

For deep sequencing, each PBMC sample was run in six replicates, with libraries mostly built from 400 to 500 ng of input genomic DNA. TCRbeta libraries were prepared with the immunoSEQ hsTCRbeta kit according to the manufacturer's instructions. The completed libraries were mixed into a single pool at 3 nM, then sequenced with an Illumina NovaSeq 6000 S4 flow cell. The paper's processing steps were these. The immunoSEQ Analyzer handled quality control and preprocessing of the raw data. The analysis was restricted to productive rearrangements, with each unique CDR3 amino acid sequence defining a clonotype. Repertoire clonality was estimated as the Gini-Simpson index, which was computed with the R package tcR. Gini indices were compared with Student's t test, and associations with tumor size change were assessed by Pearson correlation. TCRdb retrieved this table from immuneACCESS and kept in-frame rearrangements only. Not all clones are present; in checked studies, unresolved V genes account for under half, and no reason is known for the remainder. Clone size and the V and J calls come from that table; the DNA yielded D and trimming. Across this sample there are around 17,000 clones, with 55% to 80% seen only once. The ten largest clones represent approximately 2.6% of the sample.

Reading the germline V gene (reference sequence) gives CDR1 GTSNPN and CDR2 SVGIG. Counted from cysteine to phenylalanine, this CDR3 has 15 amino acids. Only CDR3 DNA is held: 45 bases, read in frame from base 1. The germline V and J ends show losses of 5 bases and 0 bases respectively, and no gene match explains 7 bases of the junction. In the paper's terms, the time point label means: before neoadjuvant nivolumab. The patients had newly diagnosed stage II-IVA oral cavity squamous cell carcinoma and had not received any prior systemic or radiation treatment. The cohort was composed of patients with HPV-negative, locally advanced oral cavity squamous cell carcinoma. No culture maintenance or expansion was done, as the peripheral blood mononuclear cells went straight to analysis. Samples came from a longitudinal correlative study of a single-arm phase II trial of neoadjuvant nivolumab in oral cavity squamous cell carcinoma. Subject-matched pre- and post-treatment PBMCs and tumors from three responders and three non-responders underwent genomic DNA-based TCRbeta sequencing. Peripheral blood mononuclear cells were collected before nivolumab treatment and again after treatment, at the time of surgery. Genomic DNA was isolated from PBMCs using the Maxwell RSC DNA from Cells kit.

Only a few counts were recorded for this clone. Its specific antigen is unknown. No base-level quality is on record; no much larger clone is a single base apart. Recombination joined TRBV30 with TRBJ1-5, and TRBD1 matches 7 of the central bases. The source material was PBMCs, sampled before nivolumab (anti-PD-1) treatment. This receptor was taken from a person aged 40 to 85 with oral cavity squamous cell carcinoma. The CDR3 region has the sequence CAWGGTVNSNQPQHF. The nucleotides read TGTGCCTGGGGCGGGACAGTAAATAGCAATCAGCCCCAGCATTTT.